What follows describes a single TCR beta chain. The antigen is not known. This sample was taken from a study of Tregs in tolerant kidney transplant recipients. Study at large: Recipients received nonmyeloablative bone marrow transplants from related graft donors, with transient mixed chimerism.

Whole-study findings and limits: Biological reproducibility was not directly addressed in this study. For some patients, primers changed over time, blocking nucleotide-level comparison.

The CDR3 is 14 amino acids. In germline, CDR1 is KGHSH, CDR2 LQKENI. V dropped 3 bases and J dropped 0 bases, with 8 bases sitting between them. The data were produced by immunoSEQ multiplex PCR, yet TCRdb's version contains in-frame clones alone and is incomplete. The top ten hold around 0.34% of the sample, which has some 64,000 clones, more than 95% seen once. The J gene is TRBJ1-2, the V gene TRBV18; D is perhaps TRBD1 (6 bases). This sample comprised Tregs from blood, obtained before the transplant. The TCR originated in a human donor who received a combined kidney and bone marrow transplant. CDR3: CASSPGATNYGYTF. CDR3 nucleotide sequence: TGTGCCAGCTCACCGGGGGCGACTAACTATGGCTACACCTTC.